This TCR beta chain was sequenced for a study of control samples from healthy donors and cancer patients. The germline V and J ends were trimmed by 4 bases and 11 bases, with 17 bases remaining between them. The CDR3 consists of 13 residues. CDR1 and CDR2 (germline): SEHNR, FQNEAQ (reference sequence). Produced via immunoSEQ multiplex PCR; TCRdb's table is partial and in-frame only. The profile shows around 90,000 clones, around nine tenths of them singletons. Sequenced sample: blood. This chain joins TRBV7-9 and TRBJ1-2, with D hard to call. The receptor's source is a young man in good health. In DNA form, the CDR3 reads TGTGCCAGCAGCTCGACCCTTTCCGCGGATTACACCTTC. Translation gives CASSSTLSADYTF.